The text below deals with one TCR beta chain. The repertoire was sequenced with immunoSEQ multiplex PCR; TCRdb's copy has only in-frame clones and lacks some. The table has roughly 48,000 clones, around 74% seen once. The data are from a study of OX40 agonist ivuxolimab in advanced cancers. Germline V gene lookup returns CDR1 GTSNPN and CDR2 SVGIG (reference sequence). V lost 7 bases to trimming and J lost 4 bases, with 19 bases between them. The CDR3 contains 14 residues. The receptor was isolated from an adult with an advanced solid tumor such as melanoma, head and neck, liver or kidney cancer. The specimen comprised CD4+ or CD8+ T cells sorted from blood, sampled in a trial of the OX40 agonist ivuxolimab. The chain uses TRBV30 and TRBJ1-1; the D gene is possibly TRBD1 (5 bases). CDR3 coding DNA: TGTGCCTTCCGGGATCGAGAGAGGGGCACTGAAGCTTTCTTT. It translates to CAFRDRERGTEAFF.